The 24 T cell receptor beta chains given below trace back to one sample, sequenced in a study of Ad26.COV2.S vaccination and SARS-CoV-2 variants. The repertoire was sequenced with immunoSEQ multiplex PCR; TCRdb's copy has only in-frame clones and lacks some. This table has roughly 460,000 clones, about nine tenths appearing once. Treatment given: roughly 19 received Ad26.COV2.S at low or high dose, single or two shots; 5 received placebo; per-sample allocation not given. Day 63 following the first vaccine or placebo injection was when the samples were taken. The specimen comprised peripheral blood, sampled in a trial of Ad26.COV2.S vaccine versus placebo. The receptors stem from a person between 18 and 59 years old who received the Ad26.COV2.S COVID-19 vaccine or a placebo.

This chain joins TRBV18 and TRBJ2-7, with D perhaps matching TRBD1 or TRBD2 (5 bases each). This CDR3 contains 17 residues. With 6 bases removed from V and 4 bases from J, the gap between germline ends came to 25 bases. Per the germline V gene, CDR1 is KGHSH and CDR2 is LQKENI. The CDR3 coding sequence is TGTGCCAGCTCGGCCGGGGCGCCAGCCTTGCTGGGGTACGAGCAGTACTTC. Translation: CASSAGAPALLGYEQYF.

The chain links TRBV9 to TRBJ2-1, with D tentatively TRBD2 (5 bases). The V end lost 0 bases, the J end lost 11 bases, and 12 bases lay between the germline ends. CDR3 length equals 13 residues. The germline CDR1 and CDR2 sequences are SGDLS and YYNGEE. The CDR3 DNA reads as TGTGCCAGCAGCGTAGCTTTTAACGGGAAGCAGTTCTTC. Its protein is CASSVAFNGKQFF.

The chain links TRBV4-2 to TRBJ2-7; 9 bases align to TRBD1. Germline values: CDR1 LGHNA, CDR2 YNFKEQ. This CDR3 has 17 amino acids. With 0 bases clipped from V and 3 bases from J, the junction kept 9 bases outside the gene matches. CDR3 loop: CASSQDLGTGTFYEQYF. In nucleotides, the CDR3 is TGTGCCAGCAGCCAAGATCTCGGGACAGGGACATTCTACGAGCAGTACTTC.

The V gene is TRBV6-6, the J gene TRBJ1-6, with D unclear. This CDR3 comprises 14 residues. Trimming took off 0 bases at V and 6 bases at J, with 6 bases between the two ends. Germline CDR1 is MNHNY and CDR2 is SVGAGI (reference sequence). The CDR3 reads CASSYSGSNSPLHF. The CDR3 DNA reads TGTGCCAGCAGTTACTCAGGATCTAATTCACCCCTCCACTTT.

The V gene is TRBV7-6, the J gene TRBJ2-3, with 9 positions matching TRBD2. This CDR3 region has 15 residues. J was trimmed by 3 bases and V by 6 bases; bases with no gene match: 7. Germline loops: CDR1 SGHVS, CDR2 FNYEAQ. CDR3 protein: CASSRLAGITDTQYF. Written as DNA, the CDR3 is TGTGCCAGCAGTCGCCTAGCGGGGATTACAGATACGCAGTATTTT. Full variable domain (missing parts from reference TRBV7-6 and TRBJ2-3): GAGVSQSPRYKVTKRGQDVALRCDPISGHVSLYWYRQALGQGPEFLTYFNYEAQQDKSGLPNDRFSAERPEGSISTLTIQRTEQRDSAMYRCASSRLAGITDTQYFGPGTRLTVL.

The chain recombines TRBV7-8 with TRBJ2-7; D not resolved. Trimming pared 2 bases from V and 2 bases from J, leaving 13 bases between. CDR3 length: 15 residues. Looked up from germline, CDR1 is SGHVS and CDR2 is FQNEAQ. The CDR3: CASSLIYRTTYEQYF. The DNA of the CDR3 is TGTGCCAGCAGCTTAATCTACAGAACTACCTACGAGCAGTACTTC.

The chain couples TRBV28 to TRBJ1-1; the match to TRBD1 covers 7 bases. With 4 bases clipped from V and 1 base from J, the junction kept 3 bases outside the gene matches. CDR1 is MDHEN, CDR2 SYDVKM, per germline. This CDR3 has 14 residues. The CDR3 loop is CASSWGQTNTEAFF. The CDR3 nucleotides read TGTGCCAGCAGTTGGGGACAGACGAACACTGAAGCTTTCTTT.

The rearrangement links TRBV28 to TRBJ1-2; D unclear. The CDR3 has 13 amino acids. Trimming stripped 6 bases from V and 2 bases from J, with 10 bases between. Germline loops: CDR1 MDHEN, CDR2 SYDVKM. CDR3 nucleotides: TGTGCCAGCAGCCAACGCGGAAACTATGGCTACACCTTC. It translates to CASSQRGNYGYTF.

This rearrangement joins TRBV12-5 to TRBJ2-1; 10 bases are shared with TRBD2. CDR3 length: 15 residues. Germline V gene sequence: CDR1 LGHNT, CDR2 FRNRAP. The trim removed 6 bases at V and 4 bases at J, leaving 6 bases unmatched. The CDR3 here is CASGPGTSAYNEQFF. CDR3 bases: TGTGCTAGTGGCCCTGGGACTAGCGCGTACAATGAGCAGTTCTTC. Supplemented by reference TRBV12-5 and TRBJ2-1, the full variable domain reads DARVTQTPRHKVTEMGQEVTMRCQPILGHNTVFWYRQTMMQGLELLAYFRNRAPLDDSGMPKDRFSAEMPDATLATLKIQPSEPRDSAVYFCASGPGTSAYNEQFFGPGTRLTVL.

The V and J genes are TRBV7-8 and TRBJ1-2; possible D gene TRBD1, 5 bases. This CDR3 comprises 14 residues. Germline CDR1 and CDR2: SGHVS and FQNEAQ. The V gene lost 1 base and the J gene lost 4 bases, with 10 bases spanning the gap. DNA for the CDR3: TGTGCCAGCAGCTTAGACCAGGGTCTCTATGGCTACACCTTC. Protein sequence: CASSLDQGLYGYTF.

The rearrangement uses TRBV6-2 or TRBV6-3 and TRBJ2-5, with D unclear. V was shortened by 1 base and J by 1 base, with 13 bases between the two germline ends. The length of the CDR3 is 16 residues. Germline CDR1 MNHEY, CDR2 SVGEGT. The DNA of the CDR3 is TGTGCCAGCAGTTACTTACAACTTCTTCCCCAAGAGACCCAGTACTTC. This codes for CASSYLQLLPQETQYF.

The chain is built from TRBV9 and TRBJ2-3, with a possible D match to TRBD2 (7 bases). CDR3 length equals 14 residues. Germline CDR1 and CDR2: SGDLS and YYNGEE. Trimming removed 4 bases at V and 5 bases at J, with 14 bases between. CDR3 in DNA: TGTGCCAGCAGCCCGAGGGGGGGGTTAGATACGCAGTATTTT. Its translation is CASSPRGGLDTQYF.

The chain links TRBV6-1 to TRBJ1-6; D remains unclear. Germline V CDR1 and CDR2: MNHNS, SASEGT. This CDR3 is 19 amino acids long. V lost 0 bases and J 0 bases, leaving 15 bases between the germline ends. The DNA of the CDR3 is TGTGCCAGCAGTGAAGCGCTCGGCAGATCTAGCTCCTATAATTCACCCCTCCACTTT. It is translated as CASSEALGRSSSYNSPLHF.

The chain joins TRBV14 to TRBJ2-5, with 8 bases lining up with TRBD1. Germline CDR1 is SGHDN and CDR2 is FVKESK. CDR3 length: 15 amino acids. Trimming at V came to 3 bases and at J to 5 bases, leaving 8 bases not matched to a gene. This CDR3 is CASSHVQGARETQYF. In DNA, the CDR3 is TGTGCCAGCAGCCATGTCCAGGGGGCGCGTGAGACCCAGTACTTC.

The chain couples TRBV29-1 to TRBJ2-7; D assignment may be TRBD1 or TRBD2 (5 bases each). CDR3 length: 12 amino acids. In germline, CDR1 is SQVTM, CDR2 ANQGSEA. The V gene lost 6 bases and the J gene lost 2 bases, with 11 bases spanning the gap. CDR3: CSVRDGPYEQYF. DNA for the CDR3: TGCAGCGTCCGGGACGGTCCCTACGAGCAGTACTTC.

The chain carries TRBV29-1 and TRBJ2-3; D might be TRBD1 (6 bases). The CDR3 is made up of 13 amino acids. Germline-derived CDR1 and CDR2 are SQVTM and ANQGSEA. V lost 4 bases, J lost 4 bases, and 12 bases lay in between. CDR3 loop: CSVVPQGPDTQYF. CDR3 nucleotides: TGCAGCGTTGTCCCCCAGGGGCCAGATACGCAGTATTTT.

This chain's CDR3 is CASSLRKSEAFF. Written as DNA, the CDR3 is TGTGCCAGCAGCTTACGGAAGTCTGAAGCTTTCTTT. This chain connects TRBV7-2 to TRBJ1-1; D is unresolved. V lost 2 bases and J 6 bases, leaving 7 bases between the germline ends. CDR3 length equals 12 residues. In germline, CDR1 is SGHTA, CDR2 FQGNSA. The variable domain in full, with the rest retrieved from reference TRBV7-2 and TRBJ1-1, is GAGVSQSPSNKVTEKGKDVELRCDPISGHTALYWYRQSLGQGLEFLIYFQGNSAPDKSGLPSDRFSAERTGGSVSTLTIQRTQQEDSAVYLCASSLRKSEAFFGQGTRLTVV.

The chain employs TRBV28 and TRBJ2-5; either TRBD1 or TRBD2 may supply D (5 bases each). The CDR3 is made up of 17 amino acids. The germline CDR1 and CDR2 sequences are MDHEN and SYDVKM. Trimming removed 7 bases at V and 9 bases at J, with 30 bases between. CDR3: CASTQLTGNPAGAAQYF. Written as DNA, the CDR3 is TGTGCCAGCACACAACTCACCGGGAACCCTGCTGGGGCGGCCCAGTACTTC.

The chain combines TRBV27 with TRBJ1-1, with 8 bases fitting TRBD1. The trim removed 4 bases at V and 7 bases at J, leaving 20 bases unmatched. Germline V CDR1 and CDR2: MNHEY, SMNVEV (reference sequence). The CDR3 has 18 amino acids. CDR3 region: CASSSSQFADRVTGEAFF. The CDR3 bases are TGTGCCAGCAGTTCGTCCCAGTTCGCGGACAGGGTTACCGGTGAAGCTTTCTTT.

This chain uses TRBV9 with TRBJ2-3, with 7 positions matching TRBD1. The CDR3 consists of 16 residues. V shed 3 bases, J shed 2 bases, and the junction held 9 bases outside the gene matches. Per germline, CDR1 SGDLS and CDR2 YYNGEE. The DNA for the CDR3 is TGTGCCAGCAGCGCCTCCGGGACAGCCAACACAGATACGCAGTATTTT. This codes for CASSASGTANTDTQYF. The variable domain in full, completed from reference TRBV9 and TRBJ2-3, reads DSGVTQTPKHLITATGQRVTLRCSPRSGDLSVYWYQQSLDQGLQFLIQYYNGEERAKGNILERFSAQQFPDLHSELNLSSLELGDSALYFCASSASGTANTDTQYFGPGTRLTVL.

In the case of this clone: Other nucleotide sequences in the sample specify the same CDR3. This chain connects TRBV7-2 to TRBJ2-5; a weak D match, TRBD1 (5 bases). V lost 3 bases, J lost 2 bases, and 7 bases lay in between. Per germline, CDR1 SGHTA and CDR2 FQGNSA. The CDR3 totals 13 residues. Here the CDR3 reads CASSLGRQETQYF. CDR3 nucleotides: TGTGCCAGCAGCTTGGGGCGGCAAGAGACCCAGTACTTC.

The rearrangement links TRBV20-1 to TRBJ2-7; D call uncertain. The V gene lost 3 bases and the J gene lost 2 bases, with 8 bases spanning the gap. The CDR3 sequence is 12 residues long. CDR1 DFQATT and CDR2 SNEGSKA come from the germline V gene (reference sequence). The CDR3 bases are TGCAGTGCTAGTATCGATGCCTACGAGCAGTACTTC. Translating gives CSASIDAYEQYF.

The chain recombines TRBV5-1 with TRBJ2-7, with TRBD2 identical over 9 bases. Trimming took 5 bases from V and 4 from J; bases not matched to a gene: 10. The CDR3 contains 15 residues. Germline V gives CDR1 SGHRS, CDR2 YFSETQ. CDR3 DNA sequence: TGCGCCAGCAGACCCAGGACTAGCGTGGCTTACGAGCAGTACTTC. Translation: CASRPRTSVAYEQYF. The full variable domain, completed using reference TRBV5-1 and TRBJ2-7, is KAGVTQTPRYLIKTRGQQVTLSCSPISGHRSVSWYQQTPGQGLQFLFEYFSETQRNKGNFPGRFSGRQFSNSRSEMNVSTLELGDSALYLCASRPRTSVAYEQYFGPGTRLTVT.

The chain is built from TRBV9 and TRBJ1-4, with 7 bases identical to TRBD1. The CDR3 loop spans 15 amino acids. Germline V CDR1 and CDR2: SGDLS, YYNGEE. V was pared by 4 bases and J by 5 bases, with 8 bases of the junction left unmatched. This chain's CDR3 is CASSPRDRQNEKLFF. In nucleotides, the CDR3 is TGTGCCAGCAGCCCCCGGGACAGACAGAATGAAAAACTGTTTTTT.